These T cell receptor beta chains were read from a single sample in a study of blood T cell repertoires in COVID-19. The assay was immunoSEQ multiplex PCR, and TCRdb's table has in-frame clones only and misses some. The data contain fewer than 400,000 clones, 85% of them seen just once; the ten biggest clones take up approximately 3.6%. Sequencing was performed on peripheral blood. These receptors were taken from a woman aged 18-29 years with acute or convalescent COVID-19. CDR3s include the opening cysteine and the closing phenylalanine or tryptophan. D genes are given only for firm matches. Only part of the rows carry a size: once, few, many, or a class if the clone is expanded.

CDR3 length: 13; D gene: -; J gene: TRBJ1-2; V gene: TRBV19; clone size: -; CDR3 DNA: TGTGCCAGTAGTATACAGGCGGGCTATGGCTACACCTTC; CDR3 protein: CASSIQAGYGYTF
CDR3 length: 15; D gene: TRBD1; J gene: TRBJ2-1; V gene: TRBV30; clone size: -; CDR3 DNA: TGTGCCTGGAGTATGGACGGGACAGGCTACAATGAGCAGTTCTTC; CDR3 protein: CAWSMDGTGYNEQFF
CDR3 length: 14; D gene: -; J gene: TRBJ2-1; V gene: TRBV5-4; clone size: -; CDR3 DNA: TGTGCCAGCAGGTCCCGTGGGGGGGCCAATGAGCAGTTCTTC; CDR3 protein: CASRSRGGANEQFF
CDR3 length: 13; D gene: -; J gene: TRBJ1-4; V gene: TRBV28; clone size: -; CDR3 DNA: TGTGCCAGCACCGATTCATCCGGCGGAAAACTGTTTTTT; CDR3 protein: CASTDSSGGKLFF
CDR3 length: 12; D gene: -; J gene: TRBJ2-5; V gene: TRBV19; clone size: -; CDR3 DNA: TGTGCCAGTATCGACAGCCGGGAGACCCAGTACTTC; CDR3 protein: CASIDSRETQYF
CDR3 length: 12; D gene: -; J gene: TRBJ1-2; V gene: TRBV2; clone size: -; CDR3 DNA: TGTGCCAGCAGTGGCGAGACCGGGGGCTACACCTTC; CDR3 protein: CASSGETGGYTF
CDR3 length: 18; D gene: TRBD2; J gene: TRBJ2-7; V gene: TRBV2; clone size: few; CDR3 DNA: TGTGCCAGCAAAGACGGTACTAGCGGGGGGCCCTCGGCCTTCGAGCAGTACTTC; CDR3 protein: CASKDGTSGGPSAFEQYF
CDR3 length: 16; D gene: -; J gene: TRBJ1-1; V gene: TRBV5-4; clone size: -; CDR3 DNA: TGTGCCAGCAGCTTGCTGACAGGACCCTTGGTCACTGAAGCTTTCTTT; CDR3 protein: CASSLLTGPLVTEAFF
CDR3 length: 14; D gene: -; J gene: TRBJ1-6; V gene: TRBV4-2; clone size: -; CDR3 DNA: TGTGCCAGCAGCCCCGACCGGGGTGGTTCACCCCTCCACTTT; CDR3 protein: CASSPDRGGSPLHF
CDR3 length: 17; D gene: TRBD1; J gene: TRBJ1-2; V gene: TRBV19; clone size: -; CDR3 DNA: TGTGCCAGTAGTGACGGAGACAGGACAGGGGAGAGTTATGGCTACACCTTC; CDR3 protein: CASSDGDRTGESYGYTF
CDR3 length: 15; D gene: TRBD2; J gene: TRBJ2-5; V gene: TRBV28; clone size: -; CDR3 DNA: TGTGCCAGCAGTGGCATAGCGGGAGTCTTCGAGACCCAGTACTTC; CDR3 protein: CASSGIAGVFETQYF
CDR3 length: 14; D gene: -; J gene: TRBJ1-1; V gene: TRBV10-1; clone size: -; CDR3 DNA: TGCGCCAGCAGTGAAGCAGGGTCGGGTACTGAAGCTTTCTTT; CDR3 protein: CASSEAGSGTEAFF
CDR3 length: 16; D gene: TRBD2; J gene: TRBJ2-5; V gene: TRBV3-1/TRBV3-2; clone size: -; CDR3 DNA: TGTGCCAGCAGCCCTCGACTAGCGGGGTCACAAGAGACCCAGTACTTC; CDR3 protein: CASSPRLAGSQETQYF
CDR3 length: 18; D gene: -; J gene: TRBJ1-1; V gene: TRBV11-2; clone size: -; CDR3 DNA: TGTGCCAGCAGCTTCCCTAATACAGGGTTTTTGGGCAACACTGAAGCTTTCTTT; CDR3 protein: CASSFPNTGFLGNTEAFF
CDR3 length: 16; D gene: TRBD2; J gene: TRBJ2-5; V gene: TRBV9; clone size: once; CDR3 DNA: TGTGCCAGCAGCGTACAGCCTAGCGGGTATCAAGAGACCCAGTACTTC; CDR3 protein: CASSVQPSGYQETQYF
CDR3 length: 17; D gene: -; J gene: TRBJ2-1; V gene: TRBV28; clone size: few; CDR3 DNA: TGTGCCAGCAGTTTAGGGGCTAGCGCCCACAACTACAATGAGCAGTTCTTC; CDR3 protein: CASSLGASAHNYNEQFF
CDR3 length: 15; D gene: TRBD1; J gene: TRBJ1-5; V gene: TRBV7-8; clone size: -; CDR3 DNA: TGTGCCAGCAGCTTAGGGACAGGGTCGGATCAGCCCCAGCATTTT; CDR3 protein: CASSLGTGSDQPQHF
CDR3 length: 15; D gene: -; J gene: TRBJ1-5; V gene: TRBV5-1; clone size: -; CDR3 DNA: TGCGCCAGCAGGGGAGGGATGGGAGAGAATCAGCCCCAGCATTTT; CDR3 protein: CASRGGMGENQPQHF
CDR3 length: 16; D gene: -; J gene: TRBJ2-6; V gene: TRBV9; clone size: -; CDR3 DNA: TGTGCCAGCAGCGCCGGGGGTGGGTCCGGGGCCAACGTCCTGACTTTC; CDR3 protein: CASSAGGGSGANVLTF
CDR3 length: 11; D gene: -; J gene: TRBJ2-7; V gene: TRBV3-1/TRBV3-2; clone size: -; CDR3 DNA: TGTGCCAGCAGCCAACACTACGAGCAGTACTTC; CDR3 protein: CASSQHYEQYF
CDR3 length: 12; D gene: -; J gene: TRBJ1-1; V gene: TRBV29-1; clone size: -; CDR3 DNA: TGCAGCGGTGGCGGCGGCGAATCCGAAGCTTTCTTT; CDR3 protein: CSGGGGESEAFF
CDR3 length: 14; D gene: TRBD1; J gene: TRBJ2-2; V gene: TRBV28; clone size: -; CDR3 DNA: TGTGCCAGCAGTGAACAGGGGGCGGACGGGGAGCTGTTTTTT; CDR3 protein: CASSEQGADGELFF
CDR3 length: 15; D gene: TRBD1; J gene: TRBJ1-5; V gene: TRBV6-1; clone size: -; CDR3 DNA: TGTGCCAGCAGTGAACAGACAGGGGTTGGACAGCCCCAGCATTTT; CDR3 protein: CASSEQTGVGQPQHF
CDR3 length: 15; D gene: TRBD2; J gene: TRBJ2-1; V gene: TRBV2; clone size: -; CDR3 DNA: TGTGCCAGCAGTGATTCGGCTAGCGGGGAGAATGAGCAGTTCTTC; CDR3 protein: CASSDSASGENEQFF
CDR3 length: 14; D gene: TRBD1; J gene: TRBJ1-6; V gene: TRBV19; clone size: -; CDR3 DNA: TGTGCCAGTAGTATAACTACAGGGGACTCACCCCTCCACTTT; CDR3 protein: CASSITTGDSPLHF
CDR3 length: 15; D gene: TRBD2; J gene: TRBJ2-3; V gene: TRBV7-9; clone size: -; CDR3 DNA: TGTGCCAGCTCCGAGGAGCGGGGGTTTAGCTATACGCAGTATTTT; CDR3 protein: CASSEERGFSYTQYF
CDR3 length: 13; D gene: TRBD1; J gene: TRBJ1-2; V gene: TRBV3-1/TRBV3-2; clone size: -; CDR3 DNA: TGTGCCAGCAGCCAAGCAGGGGGCTATGGCTACACCTTC; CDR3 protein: CASSQAGGYGYTF
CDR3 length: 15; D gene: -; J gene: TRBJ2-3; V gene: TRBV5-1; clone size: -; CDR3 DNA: TGCGCCAGCAGCTTGATTGGGACTAGCACAGATACGCAGTATTTT; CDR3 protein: CASSLIGTSTDTQYF
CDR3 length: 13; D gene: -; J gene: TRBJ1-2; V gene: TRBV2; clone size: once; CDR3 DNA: TGTGCCAGCAGTGAAGAGGAGATTACGGGCTACACCTTC; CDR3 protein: CASSEEEITGYTF
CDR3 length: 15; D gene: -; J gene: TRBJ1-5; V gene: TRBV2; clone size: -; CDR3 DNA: TGTGCCAGCAGTGCGGGGGGTTGGAGCAATCAGCCCCAGCATTTT; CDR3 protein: CASSAGGWSNQPQHF
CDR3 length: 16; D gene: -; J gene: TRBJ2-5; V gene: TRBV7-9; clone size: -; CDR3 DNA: TGTGCCAGCAGCTTAGGTTCGTCGGCGGGTCAAGAGACCCAGTACTTC; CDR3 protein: CASSLGSSAGQETQYF
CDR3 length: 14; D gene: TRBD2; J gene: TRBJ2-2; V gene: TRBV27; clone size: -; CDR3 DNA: TGTGCCAGCAGGCAAGCGGGAGCGTCCGGGGAGCTGTTTTTT; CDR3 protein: CASRQAGASGELFF
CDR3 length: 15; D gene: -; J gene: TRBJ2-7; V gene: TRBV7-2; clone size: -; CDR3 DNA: TGTGCCAGCAGCGCGGCTGGGGGCCCCCAGTACGAGCAGTACTTC; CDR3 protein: CASSAAGGPQYEQYF
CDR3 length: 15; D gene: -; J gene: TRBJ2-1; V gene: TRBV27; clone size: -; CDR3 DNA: TGTGCCAGCAGGCTTTCAAGGGGGGGCTACAATGAGCAGTTCTTC; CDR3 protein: CASRLSRGGYNEQFF
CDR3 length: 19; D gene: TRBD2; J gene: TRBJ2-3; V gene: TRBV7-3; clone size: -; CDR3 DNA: TGTGCCAGCAGCTTATCCCCCAGCGGGATCTTACACCTCACAGATACGCAGTATTTT; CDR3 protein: CASSLSPSGILHLTDTQYF
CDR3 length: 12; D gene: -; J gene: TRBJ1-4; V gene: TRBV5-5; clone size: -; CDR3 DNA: TGTGCCAGCAGCTCCTTCAATGAAAAACTGTTTTTT; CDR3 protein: CASSSFNEKLFF
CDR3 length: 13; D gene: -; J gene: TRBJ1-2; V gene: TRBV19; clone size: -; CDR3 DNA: TGTGCCAGTCATGGGGGACCGGCGGGGGGCTACACCTTC; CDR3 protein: CASHGGPAGGYTF
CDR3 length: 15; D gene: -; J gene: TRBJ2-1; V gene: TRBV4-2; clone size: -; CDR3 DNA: TGTGCCAGCAGCCAAGTTCGCGGAAACTACAATGAGCAGTTCTTC; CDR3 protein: CASSQVRGNYNEQFF
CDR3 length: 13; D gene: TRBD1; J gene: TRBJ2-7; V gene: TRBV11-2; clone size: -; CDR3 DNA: TGTGCCAGCAGCCTAAGACAGGGCGACGAGCAGTACTTC; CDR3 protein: CASSLRQGDEQYF
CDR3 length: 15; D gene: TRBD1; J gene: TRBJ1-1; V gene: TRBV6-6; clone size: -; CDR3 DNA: TGTGCCAGCAGTTACCCCGGACAGGGGAAGACTGAAGCTTTCTTT; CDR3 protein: CASSYPGQGKTEAFF
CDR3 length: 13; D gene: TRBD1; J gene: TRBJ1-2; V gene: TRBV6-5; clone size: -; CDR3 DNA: TGTGCCAGCAGTTACACAGGGGACTATGGCTACACCTTC; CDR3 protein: CASSYTGDYGYTF
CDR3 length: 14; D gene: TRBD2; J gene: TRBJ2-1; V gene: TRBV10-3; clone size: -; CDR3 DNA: TGTGCCATCAGGGGACTAGCGGGGGACAATGAGCAGTTCTTC; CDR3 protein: CAIRGLAGDNEQFF
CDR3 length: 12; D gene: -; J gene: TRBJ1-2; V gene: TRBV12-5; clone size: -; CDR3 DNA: TGTGCTAGTGGTTTGTGGGGCAGCGGCTACACCTTC; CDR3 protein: CASGLWGSGYTF
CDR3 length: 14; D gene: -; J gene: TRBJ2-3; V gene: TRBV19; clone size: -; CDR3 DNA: TGTGCCAGTAGTCCCAGGGTTTACACAGATACGCAGTATTTT; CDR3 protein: CASSPRVYTDTQYF
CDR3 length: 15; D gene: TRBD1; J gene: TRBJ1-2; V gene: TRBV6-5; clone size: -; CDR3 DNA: TGTGCCAGCAGGGGTCAAGGGGGCTTGATGTATGGCTACACCTTC; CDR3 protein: CASRGQGGLMYGYTF
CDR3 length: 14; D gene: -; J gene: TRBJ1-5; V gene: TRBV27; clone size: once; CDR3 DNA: TGTGCCAGCAGTTTTGGGGGGGCCGGTCAGCCCCAGCATTTT; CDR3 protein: CASSFGGAGQPQHF
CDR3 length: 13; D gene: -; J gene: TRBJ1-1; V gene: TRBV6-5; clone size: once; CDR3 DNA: TGTGCCAGCACCCGGTCGGTTGACACTGAAGCTTTCTTT; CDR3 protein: CASTRSVDTEAFF
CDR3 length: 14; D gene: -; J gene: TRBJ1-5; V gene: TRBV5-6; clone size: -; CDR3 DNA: TGTGCCAGCAGCCTAGGACAGAATAATCAGCCCCAGCATTTT; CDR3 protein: CASSLGQNNQPQHF
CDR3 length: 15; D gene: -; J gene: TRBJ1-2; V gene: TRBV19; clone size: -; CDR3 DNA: TGTGCCAGCTCTCGGCAGGGAGGTCTCCCTTATGGCTACACCTTC; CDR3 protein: CASSRQGGLPYGYTF
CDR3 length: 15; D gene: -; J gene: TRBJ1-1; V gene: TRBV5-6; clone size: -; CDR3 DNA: TGTGCCAGCAGCCCAGCAGGGATCCCGACCACTGAAGCTTTCTTT; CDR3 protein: CASSPAGIPTTEAFF